This is a list of T cell receptor beta chains from one sample in a study of blood T cell repertoires in COVID-19. Using immunoSEQ multiplex PCR, the repertoire was profiled, and TCRdb retains in-frame clones only, with some absent. The sample records 55,000 or so clones, 85% to 90% being singletons. The sequencing input was peripheral blood. All receptors come from a man between 60 and 75 years old with active COVID-19. Both conserved end residues are part of each CDR3. The D gene is left open where the match is weak. Expanded clones are given a class, and other clones once, few, many or no size at all.

j_call v_call clone_size d_call cdr3_length cdr3_nt cdr3_aa
TRBJ2-1 TRBV6-5 NA NA 15 TGTGCCAGCAGTTACGGGGGAGGCGCCTACAATGAGCAGTTCTTC CASSYGGGAYNEQFF
TRBJ1-5 TRBV19 NA NA 14 TGTGCCAGTAGCCCAACAGGTTTCAATCAGCCCCAGCATTTT CASSPTGFNQPQHF
TRBJ1-5 TRBV27 few TRBD1 14 TGTGCCAGCAGTTTATCGGGGGACAGGCCCCCCCAGCATTTT CASSLSGDRPPQHF
TRBJ2-2 TRBV10-3 NA NA 14 TGTGCCATCAAGGGGGAGTGGAACACCGGGGAGCTGTTTTTT CAIKGEWNTGELFF
TRBJ2-4 TRBV7-3 few TRBD2 17 TGTGCCAGCAGCTTAACGTATCTAGCGGGGGTGGATGACATTCAGTACTTC CASSLTYLAGVDDIQYF
TRBJ2-1 TRBV6-5 once NA 16 TGTGCCAGCAGTTACTCGATCGGGGAGGCTTGGGATGAGCAGTTCTTC CASSYSIGEAWDEQFF
TRBJ2-1 TRBV11-2 few NA 14 TGTGCCAGCAGCTTAGATCGGGGGGCAAATGAGCAGTTCTTC CASSLDRGANEQFF
TRBJ2-3 TRBV30 NA TRBD2 17 TGTGCCTGGAGCCCATACGGACTAGCGGGAGTTACAGATACGCAGTATTTT CAWSPYGLAGVTDTQYF
TRBJ2-7 TRBV3-1/TRBV3-2 NA NA 14 TGTGCCAGCAGCCCGGGACTGGGTGGGATCGAGCAGTACTTC CASSPGLGGIEQYF
TRBJ1-1 TRBV18 NA NA 15 TGTGCCAGCTCCGCGGGTCGGGGAATGAACACTGAAGCTTTCTTT CASSAGRGMNTEAFF
TRBJ2-5 TRBV18 NA TRBD2 16 TGTGCCAGCTCACTACGGGGACTAGCGGGAGGAGAGACCCAGTACTTC CASSLRGLAGGETQYF
TRBJ2-7 TRBV10-2 NA NA 11 TGCGCCAGCAGTGAGGGAGGTGAGCAGTACTTC CASSEGGEQYF
TRBJ1-1 TRBV2 NA NA 14 TGTGCCAGCTCCCGGGAAGCCATGAACACTGAAGCTTTCTTT CASSREAMNTEAFF
TRBJ1-1 TRBV7-3 NA NA 13 TGTGCCAGCAGCCCACAGGGTGGCACTGAAGCTTTCTTT CASSPQGGTEAFF
TRBJ2-1 TRBV18 NA TRBD1 15 TGTGCCAGCTCACCGGGGTGGACAGGGTACAATGAGCAGTTCTTC CASSPGWTGYNEQFF
TRBJ1-3 TRBV2 NA TRBD1 14 TGTGCCAGCAGCCGGACAGGGTTAGGAAACACCATATATTTT CASSRTGLGNTIYF
TRBJ2-1 TRBV30 NA NA 10 TGTGCTGGAAGGGCTAGCCAGCAGTTCTTC CAGRASQQFF
TRBJ2-1 TRBV27 NA TRBD2 15 TGTGCCAGCAGTTTTCTAGCGGGAGGGTACAATGAGCAGTTCTTC CASSFLAGGYNEQFF
TRBJ2-7 TRBV6-5 NA TRBD1 14 TGTGCCAGCAGCCCAACGGGACAGACCTACGAGCAGTACTTC CASSPTGQTYEQYF
TRBJ2-7 TRBV7-9 NA NA 13 TGTGCCAGCAGTAGGGTATCGGGGGACGAGCAGTACTTC CASSRVSGDEQYF
TRBJ2-1 TRBV6-2/TRBV6-3 few TRBD2 16 TGTGCCAGCAGCCGCCCTCTAGCGGGATCCTACAATGAGCAGTTCTTC CASSRPLAGSYNEQFF
TRBJ2-7 TRBV18 NA NA 15 TGTGCCAGCTCACCAAGAACAGGGTCCTTATACGAGCAGTACTTC CASSPRTGSLYEQYF
TRBJ2-2 TRBV7-9 NA NA 11 TGTGCCAGCAGCTTTATCGGGGAGCTGTTTTTT CASSFIGELFF
TRBJ2-3 TRBV10-1 NA TRBD2 16 TGCGCCAGCAGTGAGCAACTAGCGGCCTCCACAGATACGCAGTATTTT CASSEQLAASTDTQYF
TRBJ2-3 TRBV19 NA TRBD1 15 TGTGCCAGTAGCCGGGACAGGGGGCCGGCAGATACGCAGTATTTT CASSRDRGPADTQYF
TRBJ2-1 TRBV9 NA NA 14 TGTGCCAGCAGCGTAGCCCCAGGGATCAATGAGCAGTTCTTC CASSVAPGINEQFF
TRBJ2-7 TRBV6-5 NA TRBD2 13 TGTGCCAGCAGAGAGCGGGGGCCCTACGAGCAGTACTTC CASRERGPYEQYF
TRBJ2-3 TRBV6-5 once NA 14 TGTGCCAGCAGTACCGACAGGAAAGGAGATACGCAGTATTTT CASSTDRKGDTQYF
TRBJ1-5 TRBV6-6 NA TRBD1 13 TGTGCCGCCACCGGGACAGGGGTTCAGCCCCAGCATTTT CAATGTGVQPQHF
TRBJ2-3 TRBV10-1 NA NA 13 TGCGCCAGCAGTGAGTCGGGCCTAGATACGCAGTATTTT CASSESGLDTQYF
TRBJ1-4 TRBV4-1 NA NA 14 TGCGCCAGCAGCCAAGAACAGGGTGTGGGAAAACTGTTTTTT CASSQEQGVGKLFF
TRBJ2-1 TRBV9 NA NA 13 TGTGCCAGCAGCGTAGCGGTCTACAATGAGCAGTTCTTC CASSVAVYNEQFF
TRBJ1-2 TRBV30 NA NA 18 TGTGCCTGGAGTGCTTCACTCGGGCAGGGCTGGTGGGGCTATGGCTACACCTTC CAWSASLGQGWWGYGYTF
TRBJ2-3 TRBV3-1/TRBV3-2 NA TRBD2 15 TGTGCCAGCAGCGGGCTAGCGGCTCGCACAGATACGCAGTATTTT CASSGLAARTDTQYF
TRBJ2-1 TRBV2 NA TRBD2 17 TGTGCCAGCAGTGGCCTTCCCGGGACTAGCCCCTACAATGAGCAGTTCTTC CASSGLPGTSPYNEQFF
TRBJ2-1 TRBV18 NA TRBD2 15 TGTGCCAGCTCACCGATGACTAGCGGGATAAATGAGCAGTTCTTC CASSPMTSGINEQFF
TRBJ2-1 TRBV27 NA TRBD1 12 TGTGCCAGCAGTCTAGACAGGGGCGCTCCGTTCTTC CASSLDRGAPFF
TRBJ2-1 TRBV5-1 once TRBD2 18 TGCGCCAGCAGCTTGGGAATAGCGGGAGGACCCTCCTACAATGAGCAGTTCTTC CASSLGIAGGPSYNEQFF
TRBJ1-2 TRBV1 NA NA 19 TGCACCAGCAGCCAAGATCTTTCCGTCAGGTCGACGAGAAACTATGGCTACACCTTC CTSSQDLSVRSTRNYGYTF
TRBJ2-1 TRBV30 NA NA 16 TGTGCCTGGAGTCCGATTTCGCGCGGCTCCTACAATGAGCAGTTCTTC CAWSPISRGSYNEQFF
TRBJ2-1 TRBV18 NA TRBD2 18 TGTGCCAGCTCACGGGACATTCCGGGACTAGCGGGAGGAAATGAGCAGTTCTTC CASSRDIPGLAGGNEQFF
TRBJ2-1 TRBV10-3 NA NA 15 TGTGCCATCAGTGAGTCGGCTAGCGCCTACAATGAGCAGTTCTTC CAISESASAYNEQFF
TRBJ2-1 TRBV10-2 NA TRBD2 13 TGCGCCAGCAGGGCGGGGGGGAACAATGAGCAGTTCTTC CASRAGGNNEQFF
TRBJ2-3 TRBV4-2 NA NA 15 TGTGCCACCTCTAGGGGGGGACAAGAGACAGATACGCAGTATTTT CATSRGGQETDTQYF
TRBJ1-3 TRBV18 NA NA 16 TGTGCCAGCTCACCATTGACTCTTAGCTCTGGAAACACCATATATTTT CASSPLTLSSGNTIYF
TRBJ2-5 TRBV14 NA TRBD1 14 TGTGCCAGCAGCCGAGCGGGACAGGGGGAGACCCAGTACTTC CASSRAGQGETQYF
TRBJ2-7 TRBV27 NA NA 13 TGTGCCAGCAGTCTCGGGAGTGGCTACGAGCAGTACTTC CASSLGSGYEQYF
TRBJ2-7 TRBV27 few TRBD2 14 TGTGCCAGCAGTTCGCGGGGGTCCAGCTACGAGCAGTACTTC CASSSRGSSYEQYF
TRBJ2-2 TRBV6-1 NA NA 16 TGTGCCAGCAGTGACCCGGGACTCCCGAACACCGGGGAGCTGTTTTTT CASSDPGLPNTGELFF
TRBJ2-7 TRBV30 NA TRBD1 13 TGTGCCTGGAACAGAATGGCAGGGGGCTTGCAGTACTTC CAWNRMAGGLQYF
TRBJ2-3 TRBV6-1 NA TRBD1 20 TGTGCCAGCAGTGCCTTAGCGGGACAGGGGGCACGCTCTAGCACAGATACGCAGTATTTT CASSALAGQGARSSTDTQYF
TRBJ2-5 TRBV27 NA NA 14 TGTGCCAGCAGTTTATTGGGGCAGGAAGAGACCCAGTACTTC CASSLLGQEETQYF
TRBJ2-7 TRBV6-5 NA TRBD2 15 TGTGCCAGCACCCGACTAGCGGGAGTCTCCTACGAGCAGTACTTC CASTRLAGVSYEQYF
TRBJ2-7 TRBV4-1 NA TRBD1 15 TGCGCCAGCAGCCAGGGACAGGGGGTTTCCTACGAGCAGTACTTC CASSQGQGVSYEQYF
TRBJ2-1 TRBV6-5 NA TRBD1 14 TGTGCCAGCAGTTGGGACAGGGGGTCTCCGGTGGAGTTCTTC CASSWDRGSPVEFF
TRBJ1-2 TRBV12-3/TRBV12-4 NA NA 13 TGTGCCAGCAGTTTACGCAGGGGCTATGGCTACACCTTC CASSLRRGYGYTF
TRBJ2-2 TRBV11-3 NA NA 16 TGTGCCAGCAGCTTAGTGGGCAGGGGTCTCACCGGGGAGCTGTTTTTT CASSLVGRGLTGELFF
TRBJ2-3 TRBV5-4 NA TRBD2 15 TGTGCCAGCAGCTTGGCACTAGCGGGCACAGATACGCAGTATTTT CASSLALAGTDTQYF
TRBJ2-2 TRBV7-3 few TRBD1 14 TGTGCCAGCAGAGTGACAGGGGGCACCGGGGAGCTGTTTTTT CASRVTGGTGELFF
TRBJ1-3 TRBV4-1 once NA 17 TGCGCCAGCAGCCAAGGTTCAGTCAGGGGCCGTGGAAACACCATATATTTT CASSQGSVRGRGNTIYF